The 4 T cell receptor beta chains below all came from one sample that was sequenced in a study of T cell responses to AZD1222 COVID-19 vaccine. Repertoires were generated with immunoSEQ multiplex PCR, while TCRdb's copy carries only in-frame clones and drops some. The sample includes about 130,000 clones, 90% seen only once; the top ten take 6.9%. This material consisted of peripheral blood, taken on day 0 of AZD1222 vaccination. All receptors come from an adult in good health.

The chain has TRBV27 and TRBJ1-6; D unresolved. The CDR3 runs 14 residues. With 0 bases removed from V and 9 bases from J, the gap between germline ends came to 9 bases. CDR1 MNHEY and CDR2 SMNVEV come from the germline V gene (reference sequence). The CDR3 sequence: CASSLSVLVSPLHF. CDR3 DNA: TGTGCCAGCAGTTTATCGGTGCTTGTTTCACCCCTCCACTTT.

This clone is medium-sized. The gene calls are TRBV14 and TRBJ2-3; D remains ambiguous. This CDR3 has 13 residues. V was cut by 3 bases and J by 1 base, with 5 bases left in between. In germline, CDR1 is SGHDN, CDR2 FVKESK. The DNA of the CDR3 is TGTGCCAGCAGCCATTTGGGCACAGATACGCAGTATTTT. Its protein product is CASSHLGTDTQYF. Using reference TRBV14 and TRBJ2-3 for the parts outside the CDR3, the full variable domain is EAGVTQFPSHSVIEKGQTVTLRCDPISGHDNLYWYRRVMGKEIKFLLHFVKESKQDESGMPNNRFLAERTGGTYSTLKVQPAELEDSGVYFCASSHLGTDTQYFGPGTRLTVL.

The J gene is TRBJ1-2, the V gene TRBV4-1; 7 nucleotides agree with TRBD1. There are 15 residues in the CDR3. Looked up from germline, CDR1 is MGHRA and CDR2 is YSYEKL. After removal of 4 bases from V and 7 bases from J, the junction contained 12 bases not matched to a gene. This CDR3 is CASSPGGQVLSGYTF. CDR3 in DNA: TGCGCCAGCAGCCCCGGCGGACAGGTACTATCTGGCTACACCTTC.

The sample holds a few counts of this clone. This sequence joins TRBV18 and TRBJ2-7, with TRBD2 identical over 7 bases. Trimming removed 0 bases from V and 0 bases from J; junction bases left unmatched: 2. The CDR3 consists of 15 residues. Germline CDR1 and CDR2: KGHSH and LQKENI. CDR3 nucleotide sequence: TGTGCCAGCTCACCACCTGGGGGGGGCTCCTACGAGCAGTACTTC. Amino acid sequence: CASSPPGGGSYEQYF.